A selection of T cell receptor beta chains follows, all from one sample in a study of shared clonotypes between healthy human individuals. Sequencing was performed with immunoSEQ multiplex PCR; in TCRdb, only in-frame clones are kept and a portion is missing. Here the sample spans under 1 million clones, 90% to 97% being singletons. Specimen: naive CD8+ T cells sorted from blood. These receptors all come from a man aged 25 to 45 in good health. CDR3s include the opening cysteine and the closing phenylalanine or tryptophan. Fields, in order: clone size, V gene, CDR3 protein. The size entry is marked missing in some rows and otherwise reads once, few, many or a size class.

clone_size: -
v_call: TRBV25-1
cdr3_aa: CASSESIGRGEKLFF

clone_size: -
v_call: TRBV5-4
cdr3_aa: CASSIAGTGPSSIQYF

clone_size: once
v_call: TRBV10-2
cdr3_aa: CASSESMTQGRETQYF

clone_size: once
v_call: TRBV11-2
cdr3_aa: CASSLDPVPGLAPEGFF

clone_size: -
v_call: TRBV7-9
cdr3_aa: CASSSETNYGYTF

clone_size: -
v_call: TRBV6-5
cdr3_aa: CASRGRTGALSEAFF

clone_size: -
v_call: TRBV15
cdr3_aa: CATSRLGLADEQFF

clone_size: -
v_call: TRBV10-1
cdr3_aa: CASSESPYEQYF

clone_size: -
v_call: TRBV9
cdr3_aa: CASGQGPSYEQYF

clone_size: -
v_call: TRBV27
cdr3_aa: CASKLAGPLPYEQYF

clone_size: -
v_call: TRBV28
cdr3_aa: CASSFQNTGELFF

clone_size: -
v_call: TRBV7-3
cdr3_aa: CASSLDPRISYNEQFF

clone_size: -
v_call: TRBV19
cdr3_aa: CASSSAGPGTYEQYF

clone_size: -
v_call: TRBV27
cdr3_aa: CASSSIGSEQYF

clone_size: -
v_call: TRBV2
cdr3_aa: CASSGSIEVASYEQYF

clone_size: -
v_call: TRBV7-2
cdr3_aa: CASSLFIGQDQPQHF

clone_size: -
v_call: TRBV9
cdr3_aa: CASSLRLAGLYNEQFF

clone_size: once
v_call: TRBV25-1
cdr3_aa: CASRTTAYEQYF

clone_size: once
v_call: TRBV7-6
cdr3_aa: CASSPQPQGATNEKLFF

clone_size: -
v_call: TRBV4-3
cdr3_aa: CASSQDRRGMNTEAFF

clone_size: -
v_call: TRBV7-9
cdr3_aa: CASSNGGTIYF

clone_size: -
v_call: TRBV6-6
cdr3_aa: CASSYSPSGSGYEQYF

clone_size: -
v_call: TRBV27
cdr3_aa: CASNLDGSSYNEQFF

clone_size: -
v_call: TRBV27
cdr3_aa: CASSSYDPADTQYF

clone_size: -
v_call: TRBV7-8
cdr3_aa: CASRFTGPVHGYNEQFF

clone_size: -
v_call: TRBV25-1
cdr3_aa: CASSGPREGFNQPQHF

clone_size: -
v_call: TRBV7-9
cdr3_aa: CASSWGQSVREQFF